This record concerns one T cell receptor (beta chain) sequence. The sample belongs to a study of blood T cell repertoires in COVID-19. Overall study: Researchers got acute and convalescent COVID-19 samples from the United States, Italy and Spain. The analysed material was cDNA or gDNA that came from T cells, B-cell-depleted T cells, or PBMCs.

In the source study's methods: It was from reference gene primer amplification that nucleated cell counts were estimated. The method was immunoSEQ multiplex PCR; TCRdb's version includes in-frame clones alone and lacks a portion of them. From that table come the V and J calls and clone size; the DNA was used to work out D and trimming. The sample gives about 82,000 clones, about 86% of which show up once; over 15% is in the top ten. The origin of this receptor is a woman aged 55-70 years with acute or convalescent COVID-19. What was sequenced was peripheral blood.

In DNA form, the CDR3 reads TGTGCCAGCAGCCGCCCGACTGGGACAGATACGCAGTATTTT. Protein sequence: CASSRPTGTDTQYF. The V gene is TRBV11-3, the J gene TRBJ2-3; D is uncertain. Germline loops: CDR1 SGHNT, CDR2 YENEEA. Trimming shortened V by 5 bases and J by 3 bases, and 12 bases separated the two germline ends. CDR3 length: 14 amino acids.